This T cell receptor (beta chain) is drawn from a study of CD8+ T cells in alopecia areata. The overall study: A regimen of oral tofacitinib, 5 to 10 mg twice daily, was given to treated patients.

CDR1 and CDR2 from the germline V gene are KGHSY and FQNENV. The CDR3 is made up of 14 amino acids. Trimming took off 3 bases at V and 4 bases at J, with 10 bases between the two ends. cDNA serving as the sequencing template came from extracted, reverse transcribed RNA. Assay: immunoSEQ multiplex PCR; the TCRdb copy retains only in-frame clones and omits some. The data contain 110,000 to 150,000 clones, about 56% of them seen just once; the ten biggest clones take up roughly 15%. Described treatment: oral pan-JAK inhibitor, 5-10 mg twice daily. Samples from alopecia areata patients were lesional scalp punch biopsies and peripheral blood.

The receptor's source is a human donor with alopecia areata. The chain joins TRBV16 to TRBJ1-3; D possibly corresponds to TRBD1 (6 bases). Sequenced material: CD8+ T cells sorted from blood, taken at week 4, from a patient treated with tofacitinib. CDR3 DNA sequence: TGTGCCAGCAGCCATCTCGACAGGGGAAACACCATATATTTT. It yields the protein CASSHLDRGNTIYF.